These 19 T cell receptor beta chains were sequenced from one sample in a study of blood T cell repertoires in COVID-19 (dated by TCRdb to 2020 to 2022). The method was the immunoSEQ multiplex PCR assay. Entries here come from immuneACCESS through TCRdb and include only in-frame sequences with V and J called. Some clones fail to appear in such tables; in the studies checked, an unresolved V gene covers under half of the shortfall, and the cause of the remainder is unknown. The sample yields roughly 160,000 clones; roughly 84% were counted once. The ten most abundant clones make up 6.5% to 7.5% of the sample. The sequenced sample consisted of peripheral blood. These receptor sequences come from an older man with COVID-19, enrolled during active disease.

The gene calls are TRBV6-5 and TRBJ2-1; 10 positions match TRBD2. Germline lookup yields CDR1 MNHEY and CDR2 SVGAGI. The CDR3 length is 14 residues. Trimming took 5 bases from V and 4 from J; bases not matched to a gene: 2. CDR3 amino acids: CASSTSGAYNEQFF. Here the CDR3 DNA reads TGTGCCAGCAGTACTAGCGGGGCGTACAATGAGCAGTTCTTC.

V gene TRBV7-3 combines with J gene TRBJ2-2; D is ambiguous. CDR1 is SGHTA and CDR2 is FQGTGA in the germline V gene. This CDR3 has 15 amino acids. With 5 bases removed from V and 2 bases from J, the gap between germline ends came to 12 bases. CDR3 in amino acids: CASSPWLGNTGELFF. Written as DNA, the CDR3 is TGTGCCAGCAGCCCCTGGCTTGGTAACACCGGGGAGCTGTTTTTT.

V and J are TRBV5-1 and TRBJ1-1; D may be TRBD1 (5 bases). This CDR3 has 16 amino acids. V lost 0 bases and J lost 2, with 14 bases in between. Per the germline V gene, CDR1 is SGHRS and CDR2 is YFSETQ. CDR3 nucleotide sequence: TGCGCCAGCAGCTTGGAAGGGAGGGGACGAAACACTGAAGCTTTCTTT. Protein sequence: CASSLEGRGRNTEAFF.

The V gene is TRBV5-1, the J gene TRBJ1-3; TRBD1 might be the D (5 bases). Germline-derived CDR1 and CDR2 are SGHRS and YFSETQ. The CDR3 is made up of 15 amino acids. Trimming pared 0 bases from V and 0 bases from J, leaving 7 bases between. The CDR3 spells CASSLGDFSGNTIYF. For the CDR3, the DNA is TGCGCCAGCAGCTTGGGGGACTTCTCTGGAAACACCATATATTTT.

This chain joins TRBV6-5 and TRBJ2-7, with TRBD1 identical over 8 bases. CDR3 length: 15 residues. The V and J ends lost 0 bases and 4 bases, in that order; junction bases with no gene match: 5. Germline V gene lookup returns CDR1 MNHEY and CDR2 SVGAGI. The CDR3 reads CASSYSRQGAYEQYF. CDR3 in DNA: TGTGCCAGCAGTTACTCGAGGCAGGGGGCGTACGAGCAGTACTTC.

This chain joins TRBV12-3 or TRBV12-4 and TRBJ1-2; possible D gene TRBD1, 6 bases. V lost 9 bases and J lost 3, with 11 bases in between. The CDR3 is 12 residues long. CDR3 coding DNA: TGTGCCAGTGCAGGGGTGGACTATGGCTACACCTTC. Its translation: CASAGVDYGYTF.

The CDR3 nucleotides read TGTGCCAGCAGACAAGCGCGGGCTACGACCCCCCCCAACACCAACACAGATACGCAGTATTTT. Amino acids: CASRQARATTPPNTNTDTQYF. The chain couples TRBV2 to TRBJ2-3, with TRBD2 as a possible D gene (5 bases). Germline assignment: CDR1 SNHLY and CDR2 FYNNEI. There are 21 residues in the CDR3. The V end was cut by 6 bases, the J end by 2 bases, with 33 bases between.

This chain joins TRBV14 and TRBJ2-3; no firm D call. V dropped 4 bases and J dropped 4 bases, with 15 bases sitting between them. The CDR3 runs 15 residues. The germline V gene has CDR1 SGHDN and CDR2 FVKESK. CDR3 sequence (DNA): TGTGCCAGCAGCCCTAATCCATTAGCCGCAGATACGCAGTATTTT. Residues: CASSPNPLAADTQYF.

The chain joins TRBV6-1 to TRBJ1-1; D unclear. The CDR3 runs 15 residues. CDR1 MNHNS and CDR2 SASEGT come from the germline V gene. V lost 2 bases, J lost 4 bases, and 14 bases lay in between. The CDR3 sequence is CASSESKTMPTEAFF. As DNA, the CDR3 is TGTGCCAGCAGTGAATCGAAGACAATGCCCACTGAAGCTTTCTTT.

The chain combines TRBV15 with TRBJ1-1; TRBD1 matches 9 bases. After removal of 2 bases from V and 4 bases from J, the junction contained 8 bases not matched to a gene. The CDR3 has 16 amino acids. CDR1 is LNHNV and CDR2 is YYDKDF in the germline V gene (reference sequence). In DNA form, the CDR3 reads TGTGCCACCAGCAGACCCCGGGGGACAGGGAGCACTGAAGCTTTCTTT. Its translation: CATSRPRGTGSTEAFF.

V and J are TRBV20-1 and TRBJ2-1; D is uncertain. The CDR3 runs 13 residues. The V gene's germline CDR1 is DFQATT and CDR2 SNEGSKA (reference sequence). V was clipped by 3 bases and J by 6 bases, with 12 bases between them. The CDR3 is CSASTTVANEQFF. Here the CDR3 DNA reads TGCAGTGCTAGTACGACTGTGGCCAATGAGCAGTTCTTC.

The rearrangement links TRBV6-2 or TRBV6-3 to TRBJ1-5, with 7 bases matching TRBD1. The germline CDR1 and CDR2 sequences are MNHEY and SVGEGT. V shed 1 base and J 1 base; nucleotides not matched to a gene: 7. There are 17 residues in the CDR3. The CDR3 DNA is TGTGCCAGCAGTTACTTCTTAGACAGGGCGAGCAATCAGCCCCAGCATTTT. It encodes CASSYFLDRASNQPQHF.

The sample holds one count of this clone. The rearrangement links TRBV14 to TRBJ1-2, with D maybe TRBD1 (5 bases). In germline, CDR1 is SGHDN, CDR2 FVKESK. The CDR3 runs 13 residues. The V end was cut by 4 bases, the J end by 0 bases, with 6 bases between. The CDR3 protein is CASSRQPNYGYTF. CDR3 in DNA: TGTGCCAGCAGCCGACAGCCTAACTATGGCTACACCTTC.

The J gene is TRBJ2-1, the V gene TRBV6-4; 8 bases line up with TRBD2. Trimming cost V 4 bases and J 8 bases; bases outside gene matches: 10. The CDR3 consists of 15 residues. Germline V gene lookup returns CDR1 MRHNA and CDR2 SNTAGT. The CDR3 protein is CASSGPGPGGDEQFF. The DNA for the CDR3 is TGTGCCAGCAGTGGACCGGGACCCGGGGGGGATGAGCAGTTCTTC.

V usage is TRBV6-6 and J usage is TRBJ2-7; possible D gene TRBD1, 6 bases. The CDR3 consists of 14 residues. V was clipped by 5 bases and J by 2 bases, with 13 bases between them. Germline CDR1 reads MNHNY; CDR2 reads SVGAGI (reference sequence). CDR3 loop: CASSPRTVTYEQYF. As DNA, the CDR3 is TGTGCCAGCAGTCCCCGGACAGTGACCTACGAGCAGTACTTC.

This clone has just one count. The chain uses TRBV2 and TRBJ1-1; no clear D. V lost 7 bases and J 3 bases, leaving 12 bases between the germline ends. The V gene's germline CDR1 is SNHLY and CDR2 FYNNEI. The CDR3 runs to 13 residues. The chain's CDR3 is CASTQERDTEAFF. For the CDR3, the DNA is TGTGCCAGCACCCAGGAGAGGGACACTGAAGCTTTCTTT. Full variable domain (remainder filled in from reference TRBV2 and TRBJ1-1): EPEVTQTPSHQVTQMGQEVILRCVPISNHLYFYWYRQILGQKVEFLVSFYNNEISEKSEIFDDQFSVERPDGSNFTLKIRSTKLEDSAMYFCASTQERDTEAFFGQGTRLTVV.

CDR3 in amino acids: CASSGTGQGARGYTF. The CDR3 DNA reads TGCGCCAGCAGCGGGACCGGACAGGGGGCGCGTGGCTACACCTTC. This chain uses TRBV5-1 with TRBJ1-2, with 11 bases that match TRBD1. Per germline, CDR1 SGHRS and CDR2 YFSETQ. The length of the CDR3 is 15 residues. The J segment lost 7 bases and the V segment lost 4 bases, leaving 9 bases of the junction unmatched.

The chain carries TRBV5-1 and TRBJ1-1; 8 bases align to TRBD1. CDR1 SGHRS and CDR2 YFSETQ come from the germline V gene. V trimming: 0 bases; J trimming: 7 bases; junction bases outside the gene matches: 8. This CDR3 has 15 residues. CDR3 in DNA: TGCGCCAGCAGCTTGGACGGACAGGGAAGCCTTGAAGCTTTCTTT. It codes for CASSLDGQGSLEAFF.

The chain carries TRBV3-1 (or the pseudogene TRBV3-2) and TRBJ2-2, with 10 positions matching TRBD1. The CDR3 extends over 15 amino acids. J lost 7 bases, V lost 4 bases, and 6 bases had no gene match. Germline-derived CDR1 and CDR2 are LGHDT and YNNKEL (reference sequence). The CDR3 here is CASSLTGTGDGELFF. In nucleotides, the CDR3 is TGTGCCAGCAGCCTAACCGGGACAGGGGACGGGGAGCTGTTTTTT.